Listed here are 28 T cell receptor beta chains from one sample, sequenced in a study of blood T cells in healthy people across ages. Next came a second PCR, run for about 6 to 11 cycles, which used a sample-barcoded 5' primer along with a J-beta primer mix. Each CDR3 protein is one row after TCRdb ran MiXCR on the 5' RACE reads. The sample lists about 1.1 million distinct CDR3 sequences; more than 30% were seen once. The specimen sequenced was blood. All receptors come from a man in his late teens or twenties in good health.

This clonotype was recorded a few times. The rearrangement links TRBV5-1 to TRBJ1-2, with 7 positions matching TRBD1. The CDR3 runs to 13 residues. Germline values: CDR1 SGHRS, CDR2 YFSETQ. The V segment lost 3 bases and the J segment 7 bases; nucleotides outside the gene matches: 6. CDR3 bases: TGCGCCAGCAGCTCCCAAGGGGGCACTGGCTACACCTTC. This codes for CASSSQGGTGYTF.

The chain links TRBV27 to TRBJ1-1, with D perhaps TRBD1 (5 bases). Germline CDR1 MNHEY, CDR2 SMNVEV (reference sequence). V lost 3 bases, J lost 5 bases, and 10 bases lay in between. This CDR3 is built from 13 residues. The CDR3 region is CASSLEGWTEAFF. For the CDR3, the DNA is TGTGCCAGCAGTTTGGAGGGGTGGACTGAAGCTTTCTTT.

The chain has TRBV7-3 and TRBJ2-1; D possibly matches TRBD1 or TRBD2 (5 bases each). The CDR3 runs 16 residues. Trimming took 5 bases from V and 4 from J, leaving 18 bases between them. Germline V gene data show CDR1 as SGHTA and CDR2 as FQGTGA. DNA of the CDR3: TGTGCCAGCAGCCCGAGTAGTAGGGGACCTTACAATGAGCAGTTCTTC. Its translation is CASSPSSRGPYNEQFF.

The V and J genes are TRBV5-1 and TRBJ1-6, with D unclear. Germline CDR1 SGHRS, CDR2 YFSETQ. V was pared by 0 bases and J by 9 bases, with 10 bases between. This CDR3 is 14 amino acids long. This CDR3 is CASSLAVGSSPLHF. The CDR3 DNA follows: TGCGCCAGCAGCTTGGCCGTTGGGAGTTCACCCCTCCACTTT.

The rearrangement joins TRBV2 to TRBJ2-2, with D perhaps TRBD1 (5 bases). This CDR3 has 16 amino acids. Germline V CDR1 and CDR2: SNHLY, FYNNEI. Trimming took off 7 bases at V and 2 bases at J, with 17 bases between the two ends. DNA for the CDR3: TGTGCCAGCATCCAGGGCCTAACCGTAAACACCGGGGAGCTGTTTTTT. This codes for CASIQGLTVNTGELFF.

This chain uses TRBV4-2 with TRBJ1-2, with 7 bases fitting TRBD1. V shed 2 bases, J shed 2 bases, and the junction held 5 bases outside the gene matches. Germline values: CDR1 LGHNA, CDR2 YNFKEQ. This CDR3 is built from 15 residues. The CDR3 DNA reads as TGTGCCAGCAGCCAAAATACAGGGGAAAACTATGGCTACACCTTC. Residues: CASSQNTGENYGYTF.

The V gene is TRBV4-3, the J gene TRBJ2-5; TRBD1 matches at 8 bases. Germline V gene data show CDR1 as LGHNA and CDR2 as YSLEER. Trimming cost V 0 bases and J 2 bases; bases outside gene matches: 2. CDR3 length: 15 residues. CDR3 region: CASSQDRGRQETQYF. CDR3 nucleotides: TGCGCCAGCAGCCAAGACAGGGGGCGGCAAGAGACCCAGTACTTC.

This clonotype occurred once. The gene calls are TRBV7-9 and TRBJ1-2, with D unclear. The length of the CDR3 is 15 residues. Germline CDR1 and CDR2: SEHNR and FQNEAQ (reference sequence). V was clipped by 6 bases and J by 0 bases, with 14 bases between them. The CDR3 bases are TGTGCCAGCAGTACCGCGGGTCGGCCTAACTATGGCTACACCTTC. Protein product: CASSTAGRPNYGYTF.

This sequence joins TRBV6-2 or TRBV6-3 and TRBJ2-4, with D hard to call. Germline V gene lookup returns CDR1 MNHEY and CDR2 SVGEGT. Trimming took 10 bases from V and 0 from J, leaving 16 bases between them. This CDR3 is built from 15 residues. Here the CDR3 DNA reads TGTGCCACCTGGACCGTAATCCTAGCCAAAAACATTCAGTACTTC. Its protein product is CATWTVILAKNIQYF.

The rearrangement joins TRBV7-9 to TRBJ2-1; 9 bases match TRBD2. V gave up 0 bases and J gave up 0 bases; unmatched junction bases: 9. Germline CDR1 and CDR2: SEHNR and FQNEAQ (reference sequence). The CDR3 covers 19 residues. CDR3 sequence (DNA): TGTGCCAGCAGCTTAGCAGGCGGGGGGGTCCTAAGCTCCTACAATGAGCAGTTCTTC. It is translated as CASSLAGGGVLSSYNEQFF.

The chain combines TRBV28 with TRBJ2-1; either TRBD1 or TRBD2 may supply D (5 bases each). The CDR3 runs to 16 residues. In germline, CDR1 is MDHEN, CDR2 SYDVKM. The V end lost 4 bases, the J end lost 2 bases, and 15 bases lay between the germline ends. CDR3 residues: CASSSRRGRPYNEQFF. The CDR3 nucleotides read TGTGCCAGCAGTTCCCGACGGGGCCGGCCCTACAATGAGCAGTTCTTC.

This rearrangement joins TRBV6-6 to TRBJ1-5, with 10 bases that match TRBD1. This CDR3 spans 16 amino acids. V trimming: 4 bases; J trimming: 4 bases; junction bases outside the gene matches: 7. Germline CDR1 is MNHNY and CDR2 is SVGAGI (reference sequence). As DNA, the CDR3 is TGTGCCAGCAGTTCCCTGACAGGGGGCTTAAATCAGCCCCAGCATTTT. It specifies CASSSLTGGLNQPQHF.

This clonotype was seen a single time. The rearrangement uses TRBV6-1 and TRBJ2-1; D possibly uses TRBD1 or TRBD2 (5 bases each). Germline V gives CDR1 MNHNS, CDR2 SASEGT. This CDR3 contains 15 residues. Trimming stripped 8 bases from V and 9 bases from J, with 23 bases between. The CDR3 nucleotides are TGTGCCAGCGGAAGACTACGGCAGGGTGGGGGTGAGCAGTTCTTC. Translation: CASGRLRQGGGEQFF.

The J gene is TRBJ1-3, the V gene TRBV15; D not certain. Trimming removed 5 bases from V and 0 bases from J, with 11 bases in between. The CDR3 runs 15 residues. The germline CDR1 and CDR2 sequences are LNHNV and YYDKDF (reference sequence). CDR3 sequence: CATSRGPYSGNTIYF. The CDR3, as DNA: TGTGCCACCAGCCGAGGTCCGTACTCTGGAAACACCATATATTTT.

The rearrangement links TRBV6-6 to TRBJ2-5, with TRBD2 matching over 10 bases. Germline V lookup: CDR1 MNHNY, CDR2 SVGAGI (reference sequence). The CDR3 length is 14 residues. V lost 4 bases and J lost 9; bases outside the gene matches: 8. The CDR3 loop is CASSSPGTSVAQYF. DNA for the CDR3: TGTGCCAGCAGTTCACCCGGGACTAGCGTTGCCCAGTACTTC.

The V gene is TRBV2, the J gene TRBJ2-2; 8 bases match TRBD2. V lost 4 bases and J lost 0; bases outside the gene matches: 4. Per the germline V gene, CDR1 is SNHLY and CDR2 is FYNNEI. CDR3 length: 16 residues. CDR3 nucleotide sequence: TGTGCCAGCAGTGTAGATAGCGGGGCGAACACCGGGGAGCTGTTTTTT. This codes for CASSVDSGANTGELFF.

The rearrangement joins TRBV7-3 to TRBJ1-1; tentative D call: TRBD1 (6 bases). Germline V gene sequence: CDR1 SGHTA, CDR2 FQGTGA. The CDR3 is made up of 14 amino acids. Between the trimmed V and J ends, which lost 2 bases and 6 bases, there was a span of 13 bases. The CDR3 is CASSLSGGFAEAFF. The CDR3 DNA follows: TGTGCCAGCAGCTTATCCGGGGGCTTCGCTGAAGCTTTCTTT.

This sequence joins TRBV3-1 and TRBJ2-4; no clear D gene. The ends were cut back, 1 base at V and 7 bases at J, with 5 bases in the middle. CDR3 length: 12 amino acids. Germline loops: CDR1 LGHDT, CDR2 YNNKEL (reference sequence). The DNA of the CDR3 is TGTGCCAGCAGCCAAGGAACGAACATTCAGTACTTC. This sequence encodes CASSQGTNIQYF.

J is TRBJ2-2 and V is TRBV9; 10 nucleotides line up with TRBD2. CDR3 size: 18 residues. Germline CDR1 SGDLS, CDR2 YYNGEE. The J segment lost 5 bases and the V segment lost 4 bases, leaving 14 bases of the junction unmatched. CDR3 residues: CASSPRVGAGGYTGELFF. The CDR3 nucleotides read TGTGCCAGCAGCCCTCGCGTGGGAGCGGGGGGGTATACCGGGGAGCTGTTTTTT.

This chain joins TRBV20-1 and TRBJ2-3; D perhaps matches TRBD2 (6 bases). This CDR3 has 15 amino acids. Germline assignment: CDR1 DFQATT and CDR2 SNEGSKA (reference sequence). V lost 0 bases, J lost 0 bases, and 10 bases lay in between. CDR3 sequence: CSARDEEGSTDTQYF. The DNA for the CDR3 is TGCAGTGCTAGAGATGAGGAGGGGAGCACAGATACGCAGTATTTT.

This rearrangement joins TRBV5-1 to TRBJ1-2; 9 nucleotides line up with TRBD1. Germline V lookup: CDR1 SGHRS, CDR2 YFSETQ. V shed 0 bases and J 3 bases; nucleotides not matched to a gene: 15. CDR3 size: 19 residues. CDR3 DNA sequence: TGCGCCAGCAGCTTGGCCCCACAACGGTTTAGGGACAGGGACTATGGCTACACCTTC. Protein product: CASSLAPQRFRDRDYGYTF.

This clonotype showed up just once. The chain combines TRBV6-2 or TRBV6-3 with TRBJ2-4, with D perhaps being TRBD1 or TRBD2 (5 bases each). The J call could be wrong; TRBJ2-7 is a better fit for the DNA end. CDR3 size: 13 residues. Germline CDR1 is MNHEY and CDR2 is SVGEGT. CDR3 sequence: CASTKLGAYEQYF. The CDR3 bases are TGTGCCAGCACCAAACTCGGGGCTTACGAGCAGTACTTC.

The chain has TRBV4-3 and TRBJ1-3; D gene unclear. The CDR3 extends over 16 amino acids. V was clipped by 0 bases and J by 0 bases, with 9 bases between them. CDR1 is LGHNA and CDR2 is YSLEER in the germline V gene. CDR3 residues: CASSQDTFSSGNTIYF. The CDR3 region has the DNA TGCGCCAGCAGCCAAGACACTTTTTCCTCTGGAAACACCATATATTTT.

The CDR3, as DNA: TGCAGTGCTAGAGATCCGGGGGCTAGCGGGCGACCCTACAATGAGCAGTTCTTC. Amino acid sequence: CSARDPGASGRPYNEQFF. The chain has TRBV20-1 and TRBJ2-1; 8 nucleotides match TRBD2. CDR3 length: 18 residues. In germline, CDR1 is DFQATT, CDR2 SNEGSKA (reference sequence). Losses at the gene ends were 0 bases for V and 2 bases for J; bases not matched to a gene: 12.

This rearrangement joins TRBV21-1 to TRBJ1-5; TRBD1 is the table's D call and was not checked against the DNA. TRBV21-1 is tagged as a pseudogene. The CDR3 loop spans 13 amino acids. This chain's CDR3 is CASPGTRNQPQHF. The CDR3 DNA is TGTGCCAGTCCCGGGACACGCAATCAGCCCCAGCATTTT.

The chain is built from TRBV28 and TRBJ2-3; 9 nucleotides match TRBD1. This CDR3 comprises 18 residues. From germline, CDR1 is MDHEN and CDR2 SYDVKM. V trimming: 3 bases; J trimming: 5 bases; junction bases outside the gene matches: 15. CDR3 DNA: TGTGCCAGCAGTTTCCCCGTTAGTATGGACAGGGGTGAAGATACGCAGTATTTT. Its protein product is CASSFPVSMDRGEDTQYF.

This sequence joins TRBV12-5 and TRBJ1-1, with D unclear. The CDR3 sequence is 12 residues long. Germline loops: CDR1 LGHNT, CDR2 FRNRAP. V was pared by 3 bases and J by 8 bases, with 10 bases between. The DNA of the CDR3 is TGTGCTAGTGGTTTCAATGGACTCGAAGCTTTCTTT. Translating gives CASGFNGLEAFF.

This clonotype was counted many times. This chain connects TRBV20-1 to TRBJ1-2; unclear D gene. Per germline, CDR1 DFQATT and CDR2 SNEGSKA (reference sequence). The V gene lost 2 bases and the J gene lost 5 bases, with 3 bases spanning the gap. This CDR3 comprises 10 residues. CDR3 protein: CSARSYGYTF. The CDR3 nucleotides read TGCAGTGCTAGATCTTATGGCTACACCTTC.